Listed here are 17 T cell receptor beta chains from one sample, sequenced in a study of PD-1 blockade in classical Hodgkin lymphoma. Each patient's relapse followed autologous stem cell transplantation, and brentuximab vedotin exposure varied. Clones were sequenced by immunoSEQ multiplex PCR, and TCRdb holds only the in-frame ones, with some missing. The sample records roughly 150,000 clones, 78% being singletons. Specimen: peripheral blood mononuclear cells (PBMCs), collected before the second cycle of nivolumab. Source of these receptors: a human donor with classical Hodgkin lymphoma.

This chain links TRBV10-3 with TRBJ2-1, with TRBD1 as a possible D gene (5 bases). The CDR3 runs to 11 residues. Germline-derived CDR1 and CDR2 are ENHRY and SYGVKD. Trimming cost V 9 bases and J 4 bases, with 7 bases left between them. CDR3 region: CAIQEYNEQFF. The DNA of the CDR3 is TGTGCCATACAGGAATACAATGAGCAGTTCTTC.

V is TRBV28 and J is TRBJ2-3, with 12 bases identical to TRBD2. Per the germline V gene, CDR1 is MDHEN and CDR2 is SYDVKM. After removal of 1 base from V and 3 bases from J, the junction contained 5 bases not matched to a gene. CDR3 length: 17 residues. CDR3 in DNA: TGTGCCAGCAGTTTATTCCTAGCGGGAGGGCATACAGATACGCAGTATTTT. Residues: CASSLFLAGGHTDTQYF.

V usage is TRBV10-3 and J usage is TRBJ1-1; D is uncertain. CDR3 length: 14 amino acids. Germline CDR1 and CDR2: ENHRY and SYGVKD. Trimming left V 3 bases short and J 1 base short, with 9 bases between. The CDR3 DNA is TGTGCCATCAGTGACAGGTCAGGGAACACTGAAGCTTTCTTT. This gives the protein CAISDRSGNTEAFF.

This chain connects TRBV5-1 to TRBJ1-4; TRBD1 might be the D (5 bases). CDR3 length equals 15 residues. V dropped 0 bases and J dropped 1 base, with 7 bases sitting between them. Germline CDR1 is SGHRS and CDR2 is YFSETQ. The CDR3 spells CASSLEGVTNEKLFF. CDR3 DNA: TGCGCCAGCAGCTTGGAAGGGGTAACTAATGAAAAACTGTTTTTT.

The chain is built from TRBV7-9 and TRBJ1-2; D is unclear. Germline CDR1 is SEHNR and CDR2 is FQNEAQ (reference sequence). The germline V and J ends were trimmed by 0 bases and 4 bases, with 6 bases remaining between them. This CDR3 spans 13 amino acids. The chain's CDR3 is CASSLAGSYGYTF. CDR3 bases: TGTGCCAGCAGCTTAGCCGGGTCCTATGGCTACACCTTC. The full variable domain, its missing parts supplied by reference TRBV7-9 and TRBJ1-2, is DTGVSQNPRHKITKRGQNVTFRCDPISEHNRLYWYRQTLGQGPEFLTYFQNEAQLEKSRLLSDRFSAERPKGSFSTLEIQRTEQGDSAMYLCASSLAGSYGYTFGSGTRLTVV.

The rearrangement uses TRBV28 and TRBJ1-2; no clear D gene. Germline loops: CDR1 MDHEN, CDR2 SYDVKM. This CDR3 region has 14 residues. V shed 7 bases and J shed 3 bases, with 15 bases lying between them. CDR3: CASTVPRGDYGYTF. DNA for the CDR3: TGTGCCAGCACAGTCCCGCGTGGGGACTATGGCTACACCTTC.

The CDR3 DNA is TGCGCCAGCACCTCGGGCAGGGGAGAAGATACGCAGTATTTT. Translated, it gives CASTSGRGEDTQYF. This rearrangement joins TRBV5-1 to TRBJ2-3; D may be TRBD1 (6 bases). This CDR3 spans 14 amino acids. Between the trimmed V and J ends, which lost 6 bases and 5 bases, there was a span of 16 bases. The germline V gene encodes CDR1 SGHRS and CDR2 YFSETQ.

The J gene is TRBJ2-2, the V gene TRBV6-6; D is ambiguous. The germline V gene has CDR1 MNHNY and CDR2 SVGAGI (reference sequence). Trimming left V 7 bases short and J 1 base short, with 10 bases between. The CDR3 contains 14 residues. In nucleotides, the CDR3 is TGTGCCAGCACAGCCATCCAGAACACCGGGGAGCTGTTTTTT. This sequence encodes CASTAIQNTGELFF.

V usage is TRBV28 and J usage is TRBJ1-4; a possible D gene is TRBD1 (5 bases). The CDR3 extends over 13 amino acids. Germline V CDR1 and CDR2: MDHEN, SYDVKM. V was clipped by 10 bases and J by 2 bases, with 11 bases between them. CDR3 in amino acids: CAIMTATNEKLFF. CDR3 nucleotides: TGTGCCATCATGACAGCTACTAATGAAAAACTGTTTTTT.

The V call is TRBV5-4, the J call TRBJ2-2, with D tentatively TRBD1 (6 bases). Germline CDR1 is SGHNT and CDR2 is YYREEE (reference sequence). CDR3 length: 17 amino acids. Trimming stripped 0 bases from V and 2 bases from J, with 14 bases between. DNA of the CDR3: TGTGCCAGCAGCTTGGCCAGGGGTCAGGGAAACACCGGGGAGCTGTTTTTT. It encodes CASSLARGQGNTGELFF.

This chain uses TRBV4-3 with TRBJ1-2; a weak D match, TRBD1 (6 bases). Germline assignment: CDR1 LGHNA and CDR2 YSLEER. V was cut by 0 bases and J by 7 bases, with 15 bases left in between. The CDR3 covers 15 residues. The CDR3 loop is CASSQEVTGALGYTF. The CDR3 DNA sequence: TGCGCCAGCAGCCAAGAGGTCACGGGGGCACTTGGCTACACCTTC.

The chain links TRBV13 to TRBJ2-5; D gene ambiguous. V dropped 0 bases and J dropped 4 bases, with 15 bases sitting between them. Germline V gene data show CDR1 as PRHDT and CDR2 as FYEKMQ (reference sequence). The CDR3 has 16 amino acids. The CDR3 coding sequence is TGTGCCAGCAGCTTAGGTTTTGGGCGAAAGTCAGAGACCCAGTACTTC. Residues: CASSLGFGRKSETQYF. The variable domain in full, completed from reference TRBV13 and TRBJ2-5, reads AAGVIQSPRHLIKEKRETATLKCYPIPRHDTVYWYQQGPGQDPQFLISFYEKMQSDKGSIPDRFSAQQFSDYHSELNMSSLELGDSALYFCASSLGFGRKSETQYFGPGTRLLVL.

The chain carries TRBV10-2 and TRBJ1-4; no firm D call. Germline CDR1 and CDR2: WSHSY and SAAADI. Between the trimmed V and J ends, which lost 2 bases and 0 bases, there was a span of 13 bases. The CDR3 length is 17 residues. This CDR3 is CASSEQPGWATNEKLFF. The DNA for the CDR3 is TGCGCCAGCAGTGAGCAACCAGGATGGGCAACTAATGAAAAACTGTTTTTT.

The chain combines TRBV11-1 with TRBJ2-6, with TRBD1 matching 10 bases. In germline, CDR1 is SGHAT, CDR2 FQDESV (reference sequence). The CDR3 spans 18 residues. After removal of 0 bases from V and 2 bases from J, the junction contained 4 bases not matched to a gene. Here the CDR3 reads CASSLAPGQGAGANVLTF. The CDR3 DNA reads TGTGCCAGCAGCTTAGCGCCCGGACAGGGGGCTGGGGCCAACGTCCTGACTTTC.

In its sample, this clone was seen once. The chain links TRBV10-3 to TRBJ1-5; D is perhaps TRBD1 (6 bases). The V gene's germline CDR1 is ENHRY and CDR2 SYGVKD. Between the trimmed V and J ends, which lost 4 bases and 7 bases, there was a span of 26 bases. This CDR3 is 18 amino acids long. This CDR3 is CAISARGGGREPAQPQHF. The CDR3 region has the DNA TGTGCCATCAGTGCCCGCGGGGGGGGCCGGGAGCCGGCACAGCCCCAGCATTTT.

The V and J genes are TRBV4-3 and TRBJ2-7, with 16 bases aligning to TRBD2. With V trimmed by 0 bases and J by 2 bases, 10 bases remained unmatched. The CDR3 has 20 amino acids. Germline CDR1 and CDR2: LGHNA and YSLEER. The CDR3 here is CASSQDSVGLAGGPPYEQYF. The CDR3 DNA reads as TGCGCCAGCAGCCAAGATAGCGTGGGACTAGCGGGAGGGCCGCCCTACGAGCAGTACTTC.

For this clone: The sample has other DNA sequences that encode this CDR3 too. CDR3 coding DNA: TGTGCCAGCAGTTACTCACGGGACTCCTACGAGCAGTACTTC. This translates into CASSYSRDSYEQYF. The chain links TRBV6-5 to TRBJ2-7, with D maybe TRBD2 (5 bases). This CDR3 has 14 amino acids. The germline V gene has CDR1 MNHEY and CDR2 SVGAGI. Trimming left V 0 bases short and J 0 bases short, with 6 bases between.